The 18 T cell receptor beta chains below come from one sample, sequenced in a study of cytomegalovirus exposure and HLA in healthy donors (TCRdb year 2017). Libraries were prepared through the immunoSEQ multiplex PCR assay. The multiplex PCR relied on a mix of 60 forward primers for TCR Vbeta segments and 13 reverse primers for TCR Jbeta segments. TCRdb took this table from immuneACCESS and kept in-frame rearrangements with V and J called. Such tables lack part of the clones; where checked against another copy, unresolved V genes explain under half of the gap, and the rest is unexplained. The sample includes some 110,000 clones, with 60% to 80% observed a single time. Clones ranked in the top ten supply under 6.5% of the sample. The sequencing input was PBMCs. The receptors stem from a man aged 55 to 70 in good health and CMV-seropositive.

V is TRBV6-5 and J is TRBJ1-2; D is unresolved. Per the germline V gene, CDR1 is MNHEY and CDR2 is SVGAGI. CDR3 length: 16 residues. V lost 2 bases to trimming and J lost 0 bases, with 13 bases between them. The CDR3 DNA reads as TGTGCCAGCAGTTACGGGTCGGGGATCTCTAACTATGGCTACACCTTC. It encodes CASSYGSGISNYGYTF.

V gene TRBV5-1 combines with J gene TRBJ2-1; TRBD2 matches at 10 bases. Germline V lookup: CDR1 SGHRS, CDR2 YFSETQ. V dropped 4 bases and J dropped 7; count of bases not matched to a gene: 8. The CDR3 covers 15 residues. The CDR3 sequence is CASSPTSGDFNEQFF. The DNA for the CDR3 is TGCGCCAGCAGCCCCACTAGCGGGGATTTTAATGAGCAGTTCTTC.

This chain joins TRBV6-5 and TRBJ2-1, with D perhaps TRBD2 (6 bases). The CDR3 runs 15 residues. Trimming took off 7 bases at V and 10 bases at J, with 23 bases between the two ends. Germline V CDR1 and CDR2: MNHEY, SVGAGI. The CDR3 nucleotides read TGTGCCAGCACCCGATCCTCCCTAGGGGACTGGGAGCAGTTCTTC. It yields the protein CASTRSSLGDWEQFF.

This chain uses TRBV7-9 with TRBJ1-2, with TRBD1 matching 7 bases. The germline gives CDR1 SEHNR, CDR2 FQNEAQ (reference sequence). V dropped 0 bases and J dropped 4; count of bases not matched to a gene: 2. The CDR3 loop spans 14 amino acids. CDR3 sequence reads: CASSLAGQLYGYTF. The CDR3 DNA is TGTGCCAGCAGCTTAGCGGGACAGCTCTATGGCTACACCTTC.

The chain is built from TRBV5-1 and TRBJ1-3; 11 bases are a match to TRBD1. The CDR3 sequence is 17 residues long. Germline V CDR1 and CDR2: SGHRS, YFSETQ. V lost 3 bases to trimming and J lost 1 base; unmatched junction nucleotides: 6. The CDR3 loop is CASSWSGTGGSGNTIYF. The CDR3 bases are TGCGCCAGCAGCTGGTCCGGGACAGGGGGTTCTGGAAACACCATATATTTT.

The genes are TRBV7-6 and TRBJ2-1, with 9 bases matching TRBD2. Germline V gene sequence: CDR1 SGHVS, CDR2 FNYEAQ. The V and J ends lost 3 bases and 3 bases, in that order; junction bases with no gene match: 6. This CDR3 comprises 16 residues. The CDR3 coding sequence is TGTGCCAGCAGCTTCCAAGCGGGGGGCTTCTACAATGAGCAGTTCTTC. Amino acids: CASSFQAGGFYNEQFF. The full variable domain, its missing parts supplied by reference TRBV7-6 and TRBJ2-1, is GAGVSQSPRYKVTKRGQDVALRCDPISGHVSLYWYRQALGQGPEFLTYFNYEAQQDKSGLPNDRFSAERPEGSISTLTIQRTEQRDSAMYRCASSFQAGGFYNEQFFGPGTRLTVL.

This clone has a handful of counts. This chain connects TRBV6-1 to TRBJ1-2; 8 positions agree with TRBD1. Per the germline V gene, CDR1 is MNHNS and CDR2 is SASEGT. V was clipped by 3 bases and J by 3 bases; unmatched bases: 6. This CDR3 is 15 amino acids long. In nucleotides, the CDR3 is TGTGCCAGCAGTGATCCCCAGGGGGCCTACTATGGCTACACCTTC. This codes for CASSDPQGAYYGYTF.

This chain joins TRBV6-1 and TRBJ1-5, with 7 bases identical to TRBD1. Germline assignment: CDR1 MNHNS and CDR2 SASEGT. The CDR3 length is 13 residues. The V segment lost 6 bases and the J segment 3 bases; nucleotides outside the gene matches: 2. CDR3 protein: CASSRGNNQPQHF. CDR3 nucleotides: TGTGCCAGCAGCAGGGGGAACAATCAGCCCCAGCATTTT.

The chain carries TRBV7-2 and TRBJ2-3, with 9 bases aligning to TRBD2. CDR3 length: 17 amino acids. Germline CDR1 is SGHTA and CDR2 is FQGNSA. The junction had 10 bases not matched to a gene; V was cut back by 1 base and J by 5 bases. CDR3 region: CASSLERRGGLRDTQYF. The CDR3 DNA sequence: TGTGCCAGCAGCTTAGAGAGGCGGGGGGGCCTTAGAGATACGCAGTATTTT.

The chain combines TRBV6-5 with TRBJ2-2, with 9 bases matching TRBD1. Germline lookup yields CDR1 MNHEY and CDR2 SVGAGI. V lost 6 bases to trimming and J lost 3 bases; unmatched junction nucleotides: 5. The CDR3 runs to 15 residues. CDR3 sequence reads: CASSKGTGYTGELFF. Written as DNA, the CDR3 is TGTGCCAGCAGCAAGGGGACAGGGTACACCGGGGAGCTGTTTTTT.

The chain couples TRBV27 to TRBJ1-5, with 11 bases fitting TRBD1. The V and J ends lost 11 bases and 11 bases, in that order; junction bases with no gene match: 14. This CDR3 contains 14 residues. CDR1 is MNHEY and CDR2 is SMNVEV in the germline V gene (reference sequence). The CDR3 DNA follows: TGTGCCGGCCGATCCGGGACAGGGGGGACGTCCCAGCATTTT. Encoded protein: CAGRSGTGGTSQHF.

At least ten counts were recorded for this clone. This chain uses TRBV6-4 with TRBJ2-1; a possible D gene is TRBD2 (7 bases). The germline CDR1 and CDR2 sequences are MRHNA and SNTAGT. The V end was cut by 8 bases, the J end by 0 bases, with 26 bases between. The CDR3 extends over 19 amino acids. CDR3 bases: TGTGCCAGCTCCTCGCGGGGGAGGCAGGCGACAGGCTCCTACAATGAGCAGTTCTTC. It codes for CASSSRGRQATGSYNEQFF.

This sequence joins TRBV11-3 and TRBJ2-5, with D unclear. The germline gives CDR1 SGHNT, CDR2 YENEEA. V was pared by 1 base and J by 5 bases, with 5 bases between. There are 12 residues in the CDR3. CDR3 nucleotides: TGTGCCAGCAGCTTAGGAGTCGAGACCCAGTACTTC. Amino acid sequence: CASSLGVETQYF.

The chain carries TRBV9 and TRBJ2-3, with D possibly being TRBD2 (5 bases). V was shortened by 7 bases and J by 6 bases, with 15 bases between the two germline ends. Per the germline V gene, CDR1 is SGDLS and CDR2 is YYNGEE. This CDR3 has 13 amino acids. The CDR3 DNA sequence: TGTGCCAGCGACCCGGACTGGTCGGATACGCAGTATTTT. This codes for CASDPDWSDTQYF.

J is TRBJ2-1 and V is TRBV7-9, with TRBD2 matching 11 bases. J was trimmed by 3 bases and V by 5 bases; bases with no gene match: 9. The germline CDR1 and CDR2 sequences are SEHNR and FQNEAQ (reference sequence). CDR3 length: 17 residues. In DNA form, the CDR3 reads TGTGCCAGCAGCCTTTCTCCCGGGACTAGCGGCTACAATGAGCAGTTCTTC. Residues: CASSLSPGTSGYNEQFF.

This chain uses TRBV7-9 with TRBJ1-2; TRBD1 is a possible D gene (5 bases). CDR1 and CDR2 (germline): SEHNR, FQNEAQ (reference sequence). Trimming took 5 bases from V and 4 from J, leaving 8 bases between them. The CDR3 has 12 amino acids. This chain's CDR3 is CASSTGAYGYTF. The DNA of the CDR3 is TGTGCCAGCAGCACAGGCGCCTATGGCTACACCTTC.

This clone turned up a few times. This chain joins TRBV18 and TRBJ1-1; 8 bases are shared with TRBD1. The CDR3 spans 14 residues. The V gene's germline CDR1 is KGHSH and CDR2 LQKENI. V lost 8 bases and J lost 11; bases outside the gene matches: 16. Here the CDR3 reads CASMDRDQSSLAFF. The CDR3 bases are TGTGCCAGCATGGACAGGGACCAGAGTTCGTTGGCTTTCTTT.

This chain uses TRBV28 with TRBJ2-5; 8 bases are a match to TRBD2. The end of the DNA aligns better with TRBJ2-7, so the J call may be wrong. Germline V gene data show CDR1 as MDHEN and CDR2 as SYDVKM. The CDR3 length is 17 residues. The CDR3 nucleotides are TGTGCCAGCAGTTTAACGGGGGGGGCCCCAAGTACCTACGAGCAGTACTTC. It is translated as CASSLTGGAPSTYEQYF.